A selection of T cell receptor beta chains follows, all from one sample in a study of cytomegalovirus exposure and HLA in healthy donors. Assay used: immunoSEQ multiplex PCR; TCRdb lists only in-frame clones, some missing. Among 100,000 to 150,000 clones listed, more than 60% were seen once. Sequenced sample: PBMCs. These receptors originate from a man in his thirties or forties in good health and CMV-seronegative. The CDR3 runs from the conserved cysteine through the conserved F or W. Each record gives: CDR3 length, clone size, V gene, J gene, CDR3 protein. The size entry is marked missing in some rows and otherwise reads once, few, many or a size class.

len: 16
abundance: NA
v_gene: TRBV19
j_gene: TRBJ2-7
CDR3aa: CASSSRLAGGLYEQYF

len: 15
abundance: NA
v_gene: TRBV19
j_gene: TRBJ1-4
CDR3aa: CASSIGDSFNEKLFF

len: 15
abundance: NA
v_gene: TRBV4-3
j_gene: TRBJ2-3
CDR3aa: CASSRDRVDTDTQYF

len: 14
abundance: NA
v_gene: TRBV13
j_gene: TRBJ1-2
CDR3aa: CASSRLRANYGYTF

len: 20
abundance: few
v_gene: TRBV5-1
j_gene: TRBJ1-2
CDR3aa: CASSLGTVTTPTLSNYGYTF

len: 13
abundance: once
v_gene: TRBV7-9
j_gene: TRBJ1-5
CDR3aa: CASSSTGVQPQHF

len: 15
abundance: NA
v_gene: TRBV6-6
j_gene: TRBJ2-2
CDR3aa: CASTLPGQGAGELFF

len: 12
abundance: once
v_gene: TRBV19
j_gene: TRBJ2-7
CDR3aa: CASSKQGHEQYF

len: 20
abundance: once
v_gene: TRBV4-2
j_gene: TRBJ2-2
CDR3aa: CASSQDRWVAGAANTGELFF

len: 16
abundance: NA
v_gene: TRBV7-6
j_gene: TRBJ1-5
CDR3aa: CASSLEWTLSPQPQHF

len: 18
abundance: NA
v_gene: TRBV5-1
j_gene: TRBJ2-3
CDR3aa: CASSPGLAGITSTDTQYF

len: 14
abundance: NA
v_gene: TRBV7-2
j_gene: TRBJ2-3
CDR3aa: CASRGARNGDTQYF

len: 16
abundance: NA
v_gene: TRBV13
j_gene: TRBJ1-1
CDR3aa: CASSSSRRGRGTEAFF

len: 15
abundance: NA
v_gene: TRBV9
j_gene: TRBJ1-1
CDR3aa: CASSPTGGMDTEAFF

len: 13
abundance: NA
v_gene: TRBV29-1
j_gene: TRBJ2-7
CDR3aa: CSVEASSSNEQYF

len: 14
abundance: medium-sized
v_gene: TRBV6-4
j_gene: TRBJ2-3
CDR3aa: CASSDGQSTDTQYF

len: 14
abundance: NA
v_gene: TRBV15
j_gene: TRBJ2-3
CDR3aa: CATSRGQGGDTQYF

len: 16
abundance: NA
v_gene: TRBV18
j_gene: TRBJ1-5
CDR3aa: CASSPGTGVSNQPQHF

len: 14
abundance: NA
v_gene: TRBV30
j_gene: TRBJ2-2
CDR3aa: CAWSVQGATGELFF

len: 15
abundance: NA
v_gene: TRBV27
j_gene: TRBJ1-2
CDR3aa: CASSVRPGGHYGYTF

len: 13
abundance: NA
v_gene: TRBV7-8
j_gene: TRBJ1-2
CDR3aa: CASSSGQGYGYTF

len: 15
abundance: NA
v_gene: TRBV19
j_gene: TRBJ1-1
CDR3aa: CASSTRGRGNTEAFF

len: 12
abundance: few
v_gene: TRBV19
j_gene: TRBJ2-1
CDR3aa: CASRLAGGEQFF

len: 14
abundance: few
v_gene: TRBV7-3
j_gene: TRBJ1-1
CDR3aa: CASSLGQTNTEAFF

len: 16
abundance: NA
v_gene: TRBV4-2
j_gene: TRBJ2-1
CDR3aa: CASSQAGQGAGNEQFF

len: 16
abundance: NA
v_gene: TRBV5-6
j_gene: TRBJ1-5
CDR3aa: CASSSGRGLRGDAQHF

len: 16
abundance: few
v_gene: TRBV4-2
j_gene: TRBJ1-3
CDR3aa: CASSQAQESSGNTIYF

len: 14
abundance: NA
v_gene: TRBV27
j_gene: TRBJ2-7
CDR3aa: CASSLLGLAYEQYF

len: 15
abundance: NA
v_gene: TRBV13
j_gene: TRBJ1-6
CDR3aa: CASSFGRGTSSPLHF

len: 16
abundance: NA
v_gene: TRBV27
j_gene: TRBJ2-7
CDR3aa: CASSLSVTGGAYEQYF

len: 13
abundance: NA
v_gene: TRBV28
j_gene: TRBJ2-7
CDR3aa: CAGRGTASYEQYF

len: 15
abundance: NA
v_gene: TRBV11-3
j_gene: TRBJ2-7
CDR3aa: CASSLETGDSYEQYF

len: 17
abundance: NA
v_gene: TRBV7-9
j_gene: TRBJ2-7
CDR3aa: CASSLAEVHPGTYEQYF

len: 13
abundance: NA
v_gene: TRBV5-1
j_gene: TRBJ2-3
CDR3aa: CASSSGGTDTQYF

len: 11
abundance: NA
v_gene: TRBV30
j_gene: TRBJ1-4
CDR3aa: CAWQSSEKLFF

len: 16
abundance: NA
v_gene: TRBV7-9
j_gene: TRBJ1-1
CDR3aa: CASSQTGTGFGTEAFF

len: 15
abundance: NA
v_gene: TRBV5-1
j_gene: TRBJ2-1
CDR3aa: CASSLVRDSYNEQFF

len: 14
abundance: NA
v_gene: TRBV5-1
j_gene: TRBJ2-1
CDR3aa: CASSLVGGADEQFF

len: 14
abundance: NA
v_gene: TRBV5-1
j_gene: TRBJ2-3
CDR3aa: CASSLGGVGDTQYF

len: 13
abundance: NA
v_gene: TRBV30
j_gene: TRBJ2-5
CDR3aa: CAWSIGEQETQYF

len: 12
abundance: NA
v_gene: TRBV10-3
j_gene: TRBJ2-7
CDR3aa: CAIGVGGYEQYF

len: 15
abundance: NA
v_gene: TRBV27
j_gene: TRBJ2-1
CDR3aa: CASSSGTGVYNEQFF

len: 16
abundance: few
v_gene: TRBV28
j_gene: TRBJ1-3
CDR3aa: CASSLTTASYGNTIYF

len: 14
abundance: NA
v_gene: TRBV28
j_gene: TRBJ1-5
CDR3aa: CASSLSTSNQPQHF

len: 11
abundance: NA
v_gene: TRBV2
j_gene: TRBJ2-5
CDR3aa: CASSPKETQYF

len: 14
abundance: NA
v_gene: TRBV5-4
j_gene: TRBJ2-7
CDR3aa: CASSTYSGAYEQYF

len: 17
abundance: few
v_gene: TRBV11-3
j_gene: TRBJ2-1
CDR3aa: CASSVGLAGGPYNEQFF

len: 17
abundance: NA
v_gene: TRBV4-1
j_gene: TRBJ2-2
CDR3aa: CASSRAWTGSNTGELFF

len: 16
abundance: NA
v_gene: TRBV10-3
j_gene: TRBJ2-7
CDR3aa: CAIARLSSGRAYEQYF

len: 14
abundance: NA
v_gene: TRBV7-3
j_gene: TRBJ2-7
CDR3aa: CASSSMGQGYEQYF

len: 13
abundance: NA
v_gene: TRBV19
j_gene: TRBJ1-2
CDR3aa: CASSTELPGGYTF

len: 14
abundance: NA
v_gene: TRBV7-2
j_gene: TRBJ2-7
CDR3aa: CASSLGLLAYEQYF

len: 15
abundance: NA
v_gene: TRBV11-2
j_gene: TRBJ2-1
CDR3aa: CASSFGSYSYNEQFF

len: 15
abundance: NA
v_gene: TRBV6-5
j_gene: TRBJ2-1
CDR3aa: CASSYGRSSYNEQFF